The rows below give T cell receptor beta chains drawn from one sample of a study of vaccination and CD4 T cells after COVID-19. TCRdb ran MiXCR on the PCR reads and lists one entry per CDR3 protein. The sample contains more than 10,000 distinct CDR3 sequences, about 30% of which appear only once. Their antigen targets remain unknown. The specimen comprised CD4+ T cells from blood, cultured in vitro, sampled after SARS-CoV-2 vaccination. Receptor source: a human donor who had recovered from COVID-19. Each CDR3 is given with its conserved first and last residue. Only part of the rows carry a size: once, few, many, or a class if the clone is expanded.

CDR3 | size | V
CASSLRQGVTYEQYF | - | TRBV7-8
CASSYGGSPIYNEQFF | - | TRBV6-2/TRBV6-3
CASSSPGRRFYEQYF | - | TRBV7-8
CASSHRSGELFF | medium-sized | TRBV7-9
CASGHPIKGVSDYGYTF | - | TRBV4-1
CASSLLMFYEQFF | - | TRBV12-3/TRBV12-4
CASSHPWTQRVQPQHF | - | TRBV14
CASSDRIRGMWRGGANVLTF | - | TRBV6-1
CASSPKELSVTTDTQYF | - | TRBV5-1
CASRDSTSGRAPYNEQFF | - | TRBV6-2/TRBV6-3
CASSLGGGFGNTIYF | - | TRBV28
CASSASGTGLYEQYF | - | TRBV7-2
CASRRDQVYQPQHF | - | TRBV28
CASSRQGTDTQYF | - | TRBV6-1
CASTQEGTSGLDGGEQYF | - | TRBV6-1
CASRGTGYTGELFF | - | TRBV7-3
CASSLRGGGLGDNEQFF | - | TRBV7-3
CASSPRGEWRIYEQYF | - | TRBV19
CASSQATSGAYEQYF | - | TRBV4-3
CASSTDTQYF | - | TRBV7-7
CASSGRDRGPSRIGYTF | - | TRBV9
CSGGPRNTEAFF | - | TRBV20-1
CASRGERDRGYEQYF | few | TRBV28
CSGRDRATYEQYF | few | TRBV29-1
CASGSPSGANVLTF | - | TRBV7-9
CASRGEETQYF | few | TRBV2
CASSRSGRQQETQYF | - | TRBV5-1
CASSFTDEQYF | - | TRBV5-4
CASSLGQLDGYTF | few | TRBV11-2
CASSDRFIGYEQYF | few | TRBV11-1
CASTGFGAGQETQYF | few | TRBV27
CASSGSRALTGETQYF | few | TRBV5-1
CATSRDPDGLPREQYF | few | TRBV15
CASSHRVGGDEQFF | - | TRBV6-2/TRBV6-3
CASSTSSPGGEGLIHEQYF | - | TRBV6-2/TRBV6-3
CASSIGTVNTEAFF | - | TRBV19
CSAPKTGNEQFF | - | TRBV20-1